The 13 T cell receptor beta chains listed next were all sequenced from one sample in a study of cytomegalovirus exposure and HLA in healthy donors. Researchers ran the PCR with 60 Vbeta and 13 Jbeta primers. Clones were sequenced by immunoSEQ multiplex PCR, and TCRdb holds only the in-frame ones, with some missing. The sample has 180,000 or so clones; approximately 80% are singletons. The sample taken for sequencing was PBMCs. Source of these receptors: a female donor in good health and CMV-seronegative.

The chain has TRBV10-1 and TRBJ2-7; D call uncertain. The CDR3 length is 17 residues. Germline CDR1 WNHNN, CDR2 SYGVQD (reference sequence). V lost 7 bases to trimming and J lost 9 bases, with 31 bases between them. The CDR3 DNA follows: TGCGCCAGCAACACGCTAGTGACGCCGCAAATAACGGGTAGGCAGTACTTC. Translating gives CASNTLVTPQITGRQYF.

J is TRBJ2-1 and V is TRBV15, with TRBD2 matching over 8 bases. The trim removed 5 bases at V and 4 bases at J, leaving 7 bases unmatched. This CDR3 is 15 amino acids long. CDR1 is LNHNV, CDR2 YYDKDF, per germline (reference sequence). In DNA form, the CDR3 reads TGTGCCACCAGCTTTACCGGGACTAGATACAATGAGCAGTTCTTC. This codes for CATSFTGTRYNEQFF.

The chain recombines TRBV19 with TRBJ2-1; possible D gene TRBD2, 6 bases. Germline CDR1 is LNHDA and CDR2 is SQIVND (reference sequence). V lost 3 bases to trimming and J lost 2 bases, with 8 bases between them. The CDR3 has 14 residues. This CDR3 is CASSIERAYNEQFF. CDR3 nucleotide sequence: TGTGCCAGTAGTATTGAGCGGGCCTACAATGAGCAGTTCTTC.

V and J are TRBV5-6 and TRBJ1-2; D gene unclear. The germline V gene has CDR1 SGHDT and CDR2 YYEEEE. The CDR3 runs to 14 residues. V was shortened by 0 bases and J by 1 base, with 7 bases between the two germline ends. CDR3 bases: TGTGCCAGCAGCTTGGGCGGACTTAACTATGGCTACACCTTC. This sequence encodes CASSLGGLNYGYTF.

This chain links TRBV29-1 with TRBJ2-7; 8 bases match TRBD1. The CDR3 is 13 amino acids. The germline V gene encodes CDR1 SQVTM and CDR2 ANQGSEA. Trimming at V came to 6 bases and at J to 4 bases, leaving 8 bases not matched to a gene. This chain's CDR3 is CSVRTRQGYEQYF. CDR3 coding DNA: TGCAGCGTCCGAACCCGACAGGGGTACGAGCAGTACTTC.

The CDR3 nucleotides are TGTGCCAGCAGTTACTCTCGGAACACTGAAGCTTTCTTT. Protein product: CASSYSRNTEAFF. The V call is TRBV6-5, the J call TRBJ1-1; D remains unclear. V was pared by 0 bases and J by 1 base, with 3 bases between. CDR3 length: 13 amino acids. Germline assignment: CDR1 MNHEY and CDR2 SVGAGI.

The chain couples TRBV19 to TRBJ1-2; D gene ambiguous. V lost 4 bases to trimming and J lost 3 bases, with 18 bases between them. CDR1 is LNHDA and CDR2 is SQIVND in the germline V gene (reference sequence). There are 16 residues in the CDR3. The CDR3 reads CASSNIVHLSDYGYTF. CDR3 coding DNA: TGTGCCAGTAGTAATATCGTACACCTTAGCGACTATGGCTACACCTTC.

The chain uses TRBV4-2 and TRBJ1-2; TRBD1 is a possible D gene (6 bases). The CDR3 covers 14 residues. V lost 1 base to trimming and J lost 8 bases, with 14 bases between them. Germline values: CDR1 LGHNA, CDR2 YNFKEQ. The CDR3 region is CASSQVGRGYGYTF. The CDR3, as DNA: TGTGCCAGCAGCCAAGTGGGCAGGGGTTACGGCTACACCTTC.

This clone was detected only a few times. This chain joins TRBV7-2 and TRBJ2-1; 9 bases match TRBD2. The CDR3 spans 15 residues. In germline, CDR1 is SGHTA, CDR2 FQGNSA. The J segment lost 6 bases and the V segment lost 1 base, leaving 4 bases of the junction unmatched. CDR3: CASSLVAGGGNEQFF. The CDR3 nucleotides are TGTGCCAGCAGCTTAGTGGCGGGGGGGGGCAATGAGCAGTTCTTC.

This clone was counted once. The chain employs TRBV29-1 and TRBJ2-1; 11 bases align to TRBD2. The ends lost 6 bases at V and 7 bases at J; junction bases unmatched: 5. Germline values: CDR1 SQVTM, CDR2 ANQGSEA. The CDR3 is 13 amino acids. CDR3 nucleotide sequence: TGCAGCGTACCTCGGACTAGCGGGAATGAGCAGTTCTTC. Protein product: CSVPRTSGNEQFF.

The chain has TRBV2 and TRBJ1-2, with D uncertain. Germline V lookup: CDR1 SNHLY, CDR2 FYNNEI. The CDR3 runs 13 residues. V was clipped by 4 bases and J by 7 bases, with 13 bases between them. The chain's CDR3 is CASSGNRLGGYTF. The CDR3 DNA is TGTGCCAGCAGTGGTAATCGTCTAGGTGGCTACACCTTC.

The V call is TRBV13, the J call TRBJ2-7, with 10 bases fitting TRBD1. The CDR3 extends over 15 amino acids. CDR1 is PRHDT, CDR2 FYEKMQ, per germline (reference sequence). V lost 5 bases, J lost 5 bases, and 9 bases stayed unmatched. The CDR3: CASSIRQGAPDEQYF. The CDR3 bases are TGTGCCAGCAGCATCCGACAGGGGGCGCCTGACGAGCAGTACTTC.

This chain links TRBV19 with TRBJ2-5; TRBD1 agrees at 8 bases. From germline, CDR1 is LNHDA and CDR2 SQIVND (reference sequence). The CDR3 loop spans 11 amino acids. The V segment lost 11 bases and the J segment 4 bases; nucleotides outside the gene matches: 3. The CDR3 loop is CAGTGGETQYF. The DNA for the CDR3 is TGTGCCGGCACAGGGGGAGAGACCCAGTACTTC.